This TCR beta chain was sequenced during a study of T cells in Graves' hyperthyroidism and ophthalmopathy. From RNA transcripts, TCR beta CDR3 regions were amplified. A first-round RT-PCR of the TCR CDR3 used the HTBI primer set. TCRdb called the multiplex PCR reads again in MiXCR, with one record for every CDR3 protein. This table holds 330,000 or so distinct CDR3 sequences, around 19% found once. A remark on this clonotype: A much larger clonotype is one base distant, so this may be a read error.

The TCR comes from a middle-aged man with Graves' ophthalmopathy. Sequencing was performed on blood.

The CDR3 loop is CVSLGAGGPYGYTF. CDR3 DNA: TGTGTCAGCTTGGGCGCCGGGGGGCCCTATGGCTACACCTTC. The V and J genes are TRBV28 and TRBJ1-2; D is perhaps TRBD1 (6 bases). Per germline, CDR1 MDHEN and CDR2 SYDVKM. This CDR3 contains 14 residues.